This is a list of T cell receptor beta chains from one sample in a study of T cells in Graves' hyperthyroidism and ophthalmopathy. TCRdb analysed the multiplex PCR reads with MiXCR anew, one entry per CDR3 protein. This table holds hundreds of thousands of distinct CDR3 sequences, 14% found once. What was sequenced was blood. These receptors came from a woman aged 40 to 50 with Graves' hyperthyroidism. The CDR3 runs from the conserved cysteine through the conserved F or W. Each record gives: J gene, V gene, D gene, clone size, CDR3 protein, CDR3 DNA. The D gene is left open where the match is weak. Size values are once, few and many counts, or a class for expanded clones, and some rows have none.

j_gene: TRBJ2-7; v_gene: TRBV5-4; d_gene: .; abundance: many; CDR3aa: CASSFGAGLAYEQYF; CDR3nt: TGTGCCAGCAGCTTCGGGGCAGGGCTCGCGTACGAGCAGTACTTC
j_gene: TRBJ2-1; v_gene: TRBV5-8; d_gene: .; abundance: many; CDR3aa: CASTEGLPVHNEQFF; CDR3nt: TGTGCCAGCACCGAGGGACTGCCGGTCCACAATGAGCAGTTCTTC
j_gene: TRBJ2-2; v_gene: TRBV7-3; d_gene: .; abundance: many; CDR3aa: CASSLAPLGTNTGELFF; CDR3nt: TGTGCCAGCAGCTTAGCTCCATTAGGGACGAACACCGGGGAGCTGTTTTTT
j_gene: TRBJ2-3; v_gene: TRBV5-5; d_gene: .; abundance: many; CDR3aa: CASSLEVRTVGTDTQYF; CDR3nt: TGTGCCAGCAGTTTGGAGGTACGGACAGTCGGTACAGATACGCAGTATTTT
j_gene: TRBJ2-2; v_gene: TRBV28; d_gene: .; abundance: .; CDR3aa: CASISSRAGRNTGELFF; CDR3nt: TGTGCCAGCATCTCCTCTAGGGCAGGGCGAAACACCGGGGAGCTGTTTTTT
j_gene: TRBJ1-1; v_gene: TRBV29-1; d_gene: .; abundance: many; CDR3aa: CSAAIGGAGTEAFF; CDR3nt: TGCAGCGCCGCGATCGGGGGCGCGGGCACTGAAGCTTTCTTT
j_gene: TRBJ1-2; v_gene: TRBV7-9; d_gene: TRBD1; abundance: many; CDR3aa: CASSQTGVYGYTF; CDR3nt: TGTGCCAGCAGCCAGACAGGGGTCTATGGCTACACCTTC
j_gene: TRBJ2-1; v_gene: TRBV3-1; d_gene: .; abundance: .; CDR3aa: CASSPRGRGQIGNEQFF; CDR3nt: TGTGCCAGCAGCCCCCGAGGGAGGGGGCAGATCGGCAATGAGCAGTTCTTC
j_gene: TRBJ1-4; v_gene: TRBV9; d_gene: .; abundance: .; CDR3aa: CASSVGGSTNEKLFF; CDR3nt: TGTGCCAGCAGCGTAGGTGGGAGTACTAATGAAAAACTGTTTTTT
j_gene: TRBJ2-1; v_gene: TRBV7-2; d_gene: .; abundance: few; CDR3aa: CASSLEQADNEQFF; CDR3nt: TGTGCCAGCAGCTTAGAACAGGCCGACAATGAGCAGTTCTTC
j_gene: TRBJ2-1; v_gene: TRBV10-3; d_gene: TRBD1; abundance: many; CDR3aa: CAISDPLGRGRRGDNEQFF; CDR3nt: TGTGCCATCAGTGATCCCCTGGGCAGGGGGCGCCGAGGCGACAATGAGCAGTTCTTC
j_gene: TRBJ1-6; v_gene: TRBV28; d_gene: TRBD1; abundance: many; CDR3aa: CASSNRGGSSPLHF; CDR3nt: TGTGCCAGCAGTAACAGGGGTGGGTCTTCACCCCTCCACTTT
j_gene: TRBJ1-1; v_gene: TRBV20-1; d_gene: .; abundance: many; CDR3aa: CSASSAQGNTEAFF; CDR3nt: TGCAGTGCTAGTAGTGCGCAGGGGAACACTGAAGCTTTCTTT
j_gene: TRBJ2-5; v_gene: TRBV4-1; d_gene: TRBD1; abundance: .; CDR3aa: CASSQDLVGTGGETQYF; CDR3nt: TGCGCCAGCAGCCAAGATCTAGTTGGGACAGGGGGAGAGACCCAGTACTTC
j_gene: TRBJ2-2; v_gene: TRBV5-6; d_gene: .; abundance: few; CDR3aa: CASSFPPSLGATGELFF; CDR3nt: TGTGCCAGCAGCTTCCCCCCATCTTTAGGGGCCACCGGGGAGCTGTTTTTT
j_gene: TRBJ1-3; v_gene: TRBV7-3; d_gene: .; abundance: .; CDR3aa: CASRQREEGNTIYF; CDR3nt: TGTGCCAGCAGGCAAAGGGAAGAAGGAAACACCATATATTTT
j_gene: TRBJ2-5; v_gene: TRBV11-3; d_gene: TRBD1; abundance: many; CDR3aa: CASSPHLGTAQETQYF; CDR3nt: TGTGCCAGCAGCCCTCACCTAGGGACAGCTCAAGAGACCCAGTACTTC
j_gene: TRBJ1-4; v_gene: TRBV25-1; d_gene: TRBD1; abundance: .; CDR3aa: CASGRPGTGVSNEKLFF; CDR3nt: TGTGCCAGCGGCCGTCCCGGGACAGGGGTCTCTAATGAAAAACTGTTTTTT
j_gene: TRBJ2-1; v_gene: TRBV7-9; d_gene: TRBD2; abundance: .; CDR3aa: CASSLLAGGFDEQFF; CDR3nt: TGTGCCAGCAGCTTACTAGCGGGAGGATTTGATGAGCAGTTCTTC
j_gene: TRBJ2-2; v_gene: TRBV6-2/TRBV6-3; d_gene: .; abundance: .; CDR3aa: CASSYSTGGVGTGELFF; CDR3nt: TGTGCCAGCAGTTACTCGACCGGGGGCGTAGGCACCGGGGAGCTGTTTTTT
j_gene: TRBJ1-2; v_gene: TRBV5-1; d_gene: .; abundance: many; CDR3aa: CASHSGTPASYGYTF; CDR3nt: TGCGCCAGCCACTCCGGGACACCAGCCTCCTATGGCTACACCTTC
j_gene: TRBJ2-7; v_gene: TRBV5-8; d_gene: .; abundance: few; CDR3aa: CASSEIFGQPYEQYF; CDR3nt: TGTGCCAGCAGCGAAATTTTCGGACAGCCCTACGAGCAGTACTTC
j_gene: TRBJ2-3; v_gene: TRBV25-1; d_gene: TRBD2; abundance: few; CDR3aa: CASSELIAGGPTDTQYF; CDR3nt: TGTGCCAGCAGTGAATTAATAGCGGGAGGCCCCACAGATACGCAGTATTTT
j_gene: TRBJ1-5; v_gene: TRBV19; d_gene: .; abundance: .; CDR3aa: CASTPGRDPLGPQHF; CDR3nt: TGTGCCAGTACTCCCGGGCGGGACCCGCTGGGGCCCCAGCATTTT
j_gene: TRBJ2-7; v_gene: TRBV5-1; d_gene: TRBD2; abundance: many; CDR3aa: CASSSGLADFSYEQYF; CDR3nt: TGCGCCAGCAGCTCTGGACTAGCTGATTTCTCCTACGAGCAGTACTTC
j_gene: TRBJ2-7; v_gene: TRBV20-1; d_gene: .; abundance: many; CDR3aa: CSARAVQVPSYEQYF; CDR3nt: TGCAGTGCTAGAGCGGTACAGGTACCCTCCTACGAGCAGTACTTC
j_gene: TRBJ1-1; v_gene: TRBV5-1; d_gene: .; abundance: many; CDR3aa: CASRGDLRMLTEAFF; CDR3nt: TGCGCCAGCAGGGGGGACCTTCGGATGTTAACTGAAGCTTTCTTT
j_gene: TRBJ1-3; v_gene: TRBV6-2/TRBV6-3; d_gene: .; abundance: .; CDR3aa: CASRHLDSGNTIYF; CDR3nt: TGTGCCAGCAGGCACCTGGACTCTGGAAACACCATATATTTT
j_gene: TRBJ2-1; v_gene: TRBV5-5; d_gene: .; abundance: .; CDR3aa: CASSLVPVDEQFF; CDR3nt: TGTGCCAGCAGCTTAGTGCCGGTCGATGAGCAGTTCTTC
j_gene: TRBJ2-5; v_gene: TRBV6-1; d_gene: .; abundance: few; CDR3aa: CASSRTGPGETQYF; CDR3nt: TGTGCCAGCAGTCGTACAGGGCCCGGCGAGACCCAGTACTTC
j_gene: TRBJ1-6; v_gene: TRBV20-1; d_gene: .; abundance: few; CDR3aa: CSARVNNSPLHF; CDR3nt: TGCAGTGCTAGAGTAAATAATTCACCCCTCCACTTT
j_gene: TRBJ2-1; v_gene: TRBV6-1; d_gene: TRBD2; abundance: many; CDR3aa: CASSERLAGGAEQFF; CDR3nt: TGTGCCAGCAGTGAAAGGCTAGCGGGAGGGGCTGAGCAGTTCTTC
j_gene: TRBJ2-1; v_gene: TRBV12-5; d_gene: .; abundance: .; CDR3aa: CASVSPNGPPYNEQFF; CDR3nt: TGTGCTAGTGTCTCTCCCAACGGACCCCCTTACAATGAGCAGTTCTTC
j_gene: TRBJ2-1; v_gene: TRBV15; d_gene: TRBD2; abundance: .; CDR3aa: CATSRDEAGDSNEQFF; CDR3nt: TGTGCCACCAGCAGAGATGAAGCGGGAGACAGCAATGAGCAGTTCTTC
j_gene: TRBJ1-1; v_gene: TRBV2; d_gene: .; abundance: many; CDR3aa: CASSGWGADEAFF; CDR3nt: TGTGCCAGCAGTGGGTGGGGGGCGGATGAAGCTTTCTTT